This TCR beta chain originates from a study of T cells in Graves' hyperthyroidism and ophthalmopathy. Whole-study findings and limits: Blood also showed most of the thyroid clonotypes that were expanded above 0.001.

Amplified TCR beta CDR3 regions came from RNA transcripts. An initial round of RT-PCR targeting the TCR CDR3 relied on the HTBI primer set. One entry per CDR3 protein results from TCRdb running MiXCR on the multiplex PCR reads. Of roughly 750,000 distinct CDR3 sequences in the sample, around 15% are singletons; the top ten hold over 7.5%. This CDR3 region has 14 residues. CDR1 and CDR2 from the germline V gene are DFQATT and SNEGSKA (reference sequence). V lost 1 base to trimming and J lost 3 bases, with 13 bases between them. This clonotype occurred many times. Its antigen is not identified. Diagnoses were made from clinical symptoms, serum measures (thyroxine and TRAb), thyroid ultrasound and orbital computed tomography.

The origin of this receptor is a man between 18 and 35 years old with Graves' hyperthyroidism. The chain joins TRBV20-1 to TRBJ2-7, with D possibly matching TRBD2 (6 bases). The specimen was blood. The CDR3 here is CSARVRGDFYEQYF. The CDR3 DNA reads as TGCAGTGCTAGAGTCCGAGGGGACTTCTACGAGCAGTACTTC.